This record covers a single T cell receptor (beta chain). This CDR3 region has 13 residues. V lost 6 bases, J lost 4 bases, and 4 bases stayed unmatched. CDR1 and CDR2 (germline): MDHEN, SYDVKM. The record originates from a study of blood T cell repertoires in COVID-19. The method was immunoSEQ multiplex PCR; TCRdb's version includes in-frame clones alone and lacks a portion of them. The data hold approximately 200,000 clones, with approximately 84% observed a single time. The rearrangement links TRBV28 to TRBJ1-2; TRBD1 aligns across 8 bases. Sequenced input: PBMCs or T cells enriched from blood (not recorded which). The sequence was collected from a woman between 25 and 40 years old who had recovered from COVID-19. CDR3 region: CASSPGQVYGYTF. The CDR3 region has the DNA TGTGCCAGCAGCCCGGGACAGGTCTATGGCTACACCTTC.